These 6 T cell receptor beta chains were sequenced from one sample in a study of post-analysis software for immune sequencing data. These receptors' antigens are unknown. Broader study findings: About five TRBV segments were more frequent in patients than controls; TRBV5-6, TRBV5-1 and TRBV20-1 belonged to this group.

Tagging with unique molecular identifiers was a feature of the TCR beta cDNA libraries. TCRdb itself ran the PCR reads through MiXCR, one entry per CDR3 protein. The table shows hundreds of thousands of distinct CDR3 sequences, with approximately 59% occurring only once. What was sequenced was blood. All receptors derive from a girl aged 2 to 9 with multiple sclerosis.

The V and J genes are TRBV7-2 and TRBJ1-5, with TRBD1 matching 7 bases. The CDR3 is 16 amino acids. CDR1 is SGHTA, CDR2 FQGNSA, per germline. V lost 1 base to trimming and J lost 0 bases; unmatched junction nucleotides: 3. Written as DNA, the CDR3 is TGTGCCAGCAGCTTAGGAGGGGGCCTTAGCAATCAGCCCCAGCATTTT. Translated, it gives CASSLGGGLSNQPQHF.

J is TRBJ1-1 and V is TRBV12-3 or TRBV12-4; 7 positions agree with TRBD1. The CDR3 loop spans 14 amino acids. Trimming took 6 bases from V and 5 from J; bases not matched to a gene: 9. The CDR3 is CASSLNRGGTEAFF. CDR3 nucleotide sequence: TGTGCCAGCAGCCTAAACAGGGGAGGGACTGAAGCTTTCTTT.

This chain uses TRBV7-9 with TRBJ2-5, with 10 positions matching TRBD2. The CDR3 loop spans 16 amino acids. V shed 5 bases and J 3 bases; nucleotides not matched to a gene: 9. The germline gives CDR1 SEHNR, CDR2 FQNEAQ (reference sequence). The CDR3 loop reads CASSLLPGLAEETQYF. The CDR3 region has the DNA TGTGCCAGCAGCCTCCTCCCAGGACTAGCGGAAGAGACCCAGTACTTC.

This clonotype was seen ten or more times. At one end the junction does not follow the germline gene, possibly because of a read error. This chain links TRBV5-1 with TRBJ2-1, with a weak D call TRBD2 (5 bases). CDR3 size: 11 residues. The germline CDR1 and CDR2 sequences are SGHRS and YFSETQ. The CDR3 nucleotides are TGTGCCAGCAGCTTAGAGGGTGAGCAGTTCTTC. This sequence encodes CASSLEGEQFF. Full variable domain (missing parts from reference TRBV5-1 and TRBJ2-1): KAGVTQTPRYLIKTRGQQVTLSCSPISGHRSVSWYQQTPGQGLQFLFEYFSETQRNKGNFPGRFSGRQFSNSRSEMNVSTLELGDSALYLCASSLEGEQFFGPGTRLTVL.

This sequence joins TRBV3-1 and TRBJ2-7; D possibly matches TRBD1 or TRBD2 (5 bases each). The J call may be in error: the DNA end matches TRBJ2-5 better. In germline, CDR1 is LGHDT, CDR2 YNNKEL (reference sequence). The CDR3 covers 17 residues. The CDR3 DNA follows: TGTGCCAGCAGCCCCCCGGTGAGAGGGGCGATCCAAGAGACCCAGTACTTC. Protein product: CASSPPVRGAIQETQYF.

V is TRBV29-1 and J is TRBJ2-5; 14 bases are a match to TRBD2. The trim removed 7 bases at V and 4 bases at J, leaving 5 bases unmatched. The germline V gene has CDR1 SQVTM and CDR2 ANQGSEA. The CDR3 is 14 amino acids. CDR3 protein: CSAGLAGGGETQYF. CDR3 DNA: TGCAGCGCCGGACTAGCGGGGGGTGGAGAGACCCAGTACTTC.